This entry lists 10 T cell receptor beta chains sequenced from one sample in a study of cytomegalovirus exposure and HLA in healthy donors. Primers included in the PCR were 60 Vbeta and 13 Jbeta primers. Generated by immunoSEQ multiplex PCR, the TCRdb table keeps only in-frame clones and is missing some. The top ten clones hold about 1.7% of a sample with 140,000 or so clones, more than 75% of them seen once. Material for sequencing was PBMCs. The receptors stem from a man in his forties in good health and CMV-seronegative.

The chain employs TRBV7-8 and TRBJ1-1; TRBD1 might be the D (6 bases). Per germline, CDR1 SGHVS and CDR2 FQNEAQ. The CDR3 covers 12 residues. The V and J ends lost 5 bases and 8 bases respectively, with 12 bases between them. The CDR3 region has the DNA TGTGCCAGCAGCCCCTACAGGGAGGAAGCTTTCTTT. The encoded protein is CASSPYREEAFF. The entire variable domain, with the rest obtained from reference TRBV7-8 and TRBJ1-1, is as follows: GAGVSQSPRYKVAKRGQDVALRCDPISGHVSLFWYQQALGQGPEFLTYFQNEAQLDKSGLPSDRFFAERPEGSVSTLKIQRTQQEDSAVYLCASSPYREEAFFGQGTRLTVV.

This chain uses TRBV27 with TRBJ2-1, with D possibly matching TRBD2 (6 bases). The CDR3 is 13 amino acids. The V end lost 0 bases, the J end lost 14 bases, and 14 bases lay between the germline ends. Germline assignment: CDR1 MNHEY and CDR2 SMNVEV (reference sequence). The CDR3 loop is CASSLSGGAGKFF. The CDR3 bases are TGTGCCAGCAGTTTATCTGGCGGGGCAGGGAAGTTCTTC.

V is TRBV5-6 and J is TRBJ2-7; D uncertain. Germline CDR1 and CDR2: SGHDT and YYEEEE. V lost 4 bases and J 0 bases, leaving 17 bases between the germline ends. There are 16 residues in the CDR3. CDR3: CASSPQTFSFSYEQYF. CDR3 bases: TGTGCCAGCAGCCCCCAGACTTTTTCCTTCTCCTACGAGCAGTACTTC.

The CDR3 is CASSLGRQGPSSYNEQFF. In DNA, the CDR3 is TGTGCCAGCAGCTTGGGCAGACAGGGACCGAGCTCCTACAATGAGCAGTTCTTC. This chain links TRBV5-6 with TRBJ2-1; 7 bases agree with TRBD1. After removal of 0 bases from V and 0 bases from J, the junction contained 9 bases not matched to a gene. CDR1 SGHDT and CDR2 YYEEEE come from the germline V gene. This CDR3 region has 18 residues. Together with reference TRBV5-6 and TRBJ2-1, the CDR3 gives the full variable domain: DAGVTQSPTHLIKTRGQQVTLRCSPKSGHDTVSWYQQALGQGPQFIFQYYEEEERQRGNFPDRFSGHQFPNYSSELNVNALLLGDSALYLCASSLGRQGPSSYNEQFFGPGTRLTVL.

The chain carries TRBV29-1 and TRBJ1-2, with TRBD1 matching over 7 bases. The CDR3 runs 15 residues. J was trimmed by 8 bases and V by 4 bases; bases with no gene match: 16. Germline CDR1 and CDR2: SQVTM and ANQGSEA. CDR3 amino acids: CSVVALDDRVDGYTF. DNA for the CDR3: TGCAGCGTTGTCGCATTAGATGACAGGGTGGACGGCTACACCTTC.

The chain couples TRBV11-2 to TRBJ2-3, with 10 bases fitting TRBD2. Trimming at V came to 5 bases and at J to 5 bases, leaving 10 bases not matched to a gene. There are 16 residues in the CDR3. Germline CDR1 is SGHAT and CDR2 is FQNNGV. CDR3 sequence (DNA): TGTGCCAGCAGCCTAAGGCTAGCGGGAGTGGGAGATACGCAGTATTTT. It codes for CASSLRLAGVGDTQYF.

The V and J genes are TRBV5-6 and TRBJ2-5; D call uncertain. The CDR3 totals 14 residues. Looked up from germline, CDR1 is SGHDT and CDR2 is YYEEEE. Trimming pared 2 bases from V and 4 bases from J, leaving 12 bases between. CDR3 sequence (DNA): TGTGCCAGCAGCTTTAGCCTCGGCCCAGAGACCCAGTACTTC. Protein sequence: CASSFSLGPETQYF.

The gene calls are TRBV6-5 and TRBJ2-7; 8 nucleotides agree with TRBD1. This CDR3 has 13 amino acids. J gave up 3 bases and V 5 bases, and 3 bases lay outside the gene matches. Germline V gene lookup returns CDR1 MNHEY and CDR2 SVGAGI. CDR3 amino acids: CASSPGGYYEQYF. The CDR3, as DNA: TGTGCCAGCAGTCCAGGGGGCTACTACGAGCAGTACTTC.

V usage is TRBV5-1 and J usage is TRBJ2-5, with a weak D call TRBD2 (6 bases). The CDR3 runs 15 residues. Germline assignment: CDR1 SGHRS and CDR2 YFSETQ. Trimming removed 2 bases from V and 2 bases from J, with 13 bases in between. DNA of the CDR3: TGCGCCAGCAGCTTTACCGGGGGTTGGCAAGAGACCCAGTACTTC. This encodes CASSFTGGWQETQYF.

The sample holds a few counts of this clone. The chain couples TRBV30 to TRBJ1-4; D is undetermined. CDR1 and CDR2 (germline): GTSNPN, SVGIG (reference sequence). Trimming removed 3 bases at V and 3 bases at J, with 8 bases between. This CDR3 is 13 amino acids long. The CDR3 sequence is CAWSRNSNEKLFF. CDR3 DNA sequence: TGTGCCTGGAGCAGGAATTCTAATGAAAAACTGTTTTTT.